These 28 T cell receptor beta chains were sequenced from one sample in a study of T cell responses to AZD1222 COVID-19 vaccine. Assay used: immunoSEQ multiplex PCR; TCRdb lists only in-frame clones, some missing. The repertoire holds about 210,000 clones, with 85% to 95% as singletons. Material: peripheral blood, obtained on day 0 of AZD1222 vaccination. The receptors come from an adult in good health.

The rearrangement uses TRBV6-5 and TRBJ1-1, with a possible D match to TRBD1 (5 bases). CDR1 and CDR2 (germline): MNHEY, SVGAGI. CDR3 length: 13 amino acids. Trimming pared 8 bases from V and 1 base from J, leaving 11 bases between. CDR3 amino acids: CASGWGGNTEAFF. The DNA for the CDR3 is TGTGCCAGCGGGTGGGGCGGGAACACTGAAGCTTTCTTT.

The CDR3 region has the DNA TGTGCCAGCAGCGCAACAGGGTACTCTGGAAACACCATATATTTT. Its translation is CASSATGYSGNTIYF. This sequence joins TRBV14 and TRBJ1-3, with D perhaps TRBD1 (6 bases). This CDR3 region has 15 residues. Trimming removed 5 bases at V and 0 bases at J, with 11 bases between. Germline lookup yields CDR1 SGHDN and CDR2 FVKESK.

In nucleotides, the CDR3 is TGTGCCAGCAGCTTAGTCTCAGGGGGAAATTCACCCCTCCACTTT. This gives the protein CASSLVSGGNSPLHF. V gene TRBV7-8 combines with J gene TRBJ1-6, with 7 bases matching TRBD1. With V trimmed by 1 base and J by 7 bases, 4 bases remained unmatched. This CDR3 contains 15 residues. Germline assignment: CDR1 SGHVS and CDR2 FQNEAQ.

The V call is TRBV19, the J call TRBJ1-2; 7 bases fit TRBD1. The CDR3 sequence is 15 residues long. The V gene's germline CDR1 is LNHDA and CDR2 SQIVND (reference sequence). V shed 7 bases, J shed 2 bases, and the junction held 10 bases outside the gene matches. The CDR3 reads CASNTGNRGNYGYTF. The CDR3 bases are TGTGCCAGTAACACGGGAAACAGGGGCAACTATGGCTACACCTTC.

This clone was counted only a few times. V usage is TRBV6-5 and J usage is TRBJ1-3; no reliable D call. Per germline, CDR1 MNHEY and CDR2 SVGAGI. The ends were cut back, 2 bases at V and 2 bases at J, with 10 bases in the middle. CDR3 length: 15 amino acids. The CDR3, as DNA: TGTGCCAGCAGTTACCGGGGAGGGACTGGAAACACCATATATTTT. Its translation is CASSYRGGTGNTIYF.

This clone was detected only a few times. The chain couples TRBV7-2 to TRBJ1-5; 10 bases are shared with TRBD1. V was clipped by 2 bases and J by 2 bases; unmatched bases: 6. The CDR3 spans 17 residues. Germline CDR1 SGHTA, CDR2 FQGNSA. CDR3 region: CASSLLGDRGGNQPQHF. Here the CDR3 DNA reads TGTGCCAGCAGCTTACTTGGGGACAGGGGAGGCAATCAGCCCCAGCATTTT.

V and J are TRBV19 and TRBJ1-3; TRBD1 matches 8 bases. CDR3 size: 17 residues. Germline values: CDR1 LNHDA, CDR2 SQIVND (reference sequence). Trimming took 5 bases from V and 1 from J; bases not matched to a gene: 10. The CDR3 bases are TGTGCCAGTAGTGAGACCGGGACAGGACGATCTGGAAACACCATATATTTT. Protein product: CASSETGTGRSGNTIYF.

The chain is built from TRBV11-2 and TRBJ2-5; possible D gene TRBD1, 5 bases. The germline CDR1 and CDR2 sequences are SGHAT and FQNNGV. The CDR3 is 13 residues long. V shed 5 bases and J shed 5 bases, with 12 bases lying between them. CDR3 sequence: CASSIRVRETQYF. The CDR3 DNA is TGTGCCAGCAGCATCAGGGTTAGGGAGACCCAGTACTTC.

The chain recombines TRBV7-9 with TRBJ1-2, with D tentatively TRBD1 (6 bases). The ends were cut back, 3 bases at V and 8 bases at J, with 16 bases in the middle. CDR3 size: 14 residues. Germline V CDR1 and CDR2: SEHNR, FQNEAQ (reference sequence). CDR3 amino acids: CASSFSSGEVGYTF. CDR3 bases: TGTGCCAGCAGCTTCTCTTCAGGGGAAGTGGGCTACACCTTC.

This sequence joins TRBV19 and TRBJ1-6; 8 bases line up with TRBD1. Per germline, CDR1 LNHDA and CDR2 SQIVND (reference sequence). The V segment lost 2 bases and the J segment 10 bases; nucleotides outside the gene matches: 7. This CDR3 contains 15 residues. The CDR3 sequence is CASSIRDRGVSPLHF. The CDR3 DNA sequence: TGTGCCAGTAGTATACGAGACAGGGGTGTCTCACCCCTCCACTTT. Based on the CDR3 plus reference TRBV19 and TRBJ1-6, the full variable domain is DGGITQSPKYLFRKEGQNVTLSCEQNLNHDAMYWYRQDPGQGLRLIYYSQIVNDFQKGDIAEGYSVSREKKESFPLTVTSAQKNPTAFYLCASSIRDRGVSPLHFGNGTRLTVT.

There are a few counts of this clone. The CDR3 reads CASSYRGQQPQHF. DNA of the CDR3: TGTGCCAGCAGTTACAGGGGGCAACAGCCCCAGCATTTT. V gene TRBV6-5 combines with J gene TRBJ1-5; 7 nucleotides align to TRBD1. The CDR3 contains 13 residues. Losses at the gene ends were 2 bases for V and 7 bases for J; bases not matched to a gene: 2. Per germline, CDR1 MNHEY and CDR2 SVGAGI.

The CDR3 DNA is TGTGCCAGCAGCTTAGATCTAGCCAAAAACATTCAGTACTTC. Protein: CASSLDLAKNIQYF. This chain links TRBV7-2 with TRBJ2-4; D is ambiguous. Trimming left V 1 base short and J 0 bases short, with 4 bases between. Germline assignment: CDR1 SGHTA and CDR2 FQGNSA. CDR3 size: 14 residues.

This chain links TRBV28 with TRBJ1-6, with D possibly being TRBD1 (6 bases). Trimming took 7 bases from V and 5 from J, leaving 12 bases between them. There are 14 residues in the CDR3. CDR1 and CDR2 (germline): MDHEN, SYDVKM. The CDR3 sequence is CASKPGVHNSPLHF. The CDR3 region has the DNA TGTGCCAGCAAACCAGGGGTCCATAATTCACCCCTCCACTTT.

This clone was counted only a few times. The CDR3 reads CASSPPSTEAFF. Here the CDR3 DNA reads TGCGCCAGCAGTCCACCCAGCACTGAAGCTTTCTTT. This chain joins TRBV5-1 and TRBJ1-1; no reliable D call. CDR1 SGHRS and CDR2 YFSETQ come from the germline V gene. V was clipped by 5 bases and J by 4 bases, with 9 bases between them. CDR3 size: 12 residues.

The chain has TRBV21-1 and TRBJ1-1; the table calls TRBD1, which could not be checked here. TRBV21-1 is a recognized pseudogene. The CDR3 is 17 residues long. CDR3: CASSTPRQGQGETEAFF. The CDR3, as DNA: TGTGCCAGCAGTACACCCCGTCAGGGACAGGGCGAAACTGAAGCTTTCTTT.

The chain is built from TRBV6-4 and TRBJ2-3; 12 nucleotides match TRBD1. The CDR3 is made up of 19 amino acids. After removal of 2 bases from V and 0 bases from J, the junction contained 9 bases not matched to a gene. Germline V CDR1 and CDR2: MRHNA, SNTAGT. CDR3 in DNA: TGTGCCAGCAGTGACACTAACCGGGACAGGGGGCCTAGCACAGATACGCAGTATTTT. It translates to CASSDTNRDRGPSTDTQYF.

This clone was recorded only once. The rearrangement joins TRBV7-3 to TRBJ2-2, with D tentatively TRBD1 or TRBD2 (5 bases each). Germline V CDR1 and CDR2: SGHTA, FQGTGA. This CDR3 has 16 amino acids. With 5 bases removed from V and 0 bases from J, the gap between germline ends came to 13 bases. CDR3 nucleotides: TGTGCCAGCAGCCTAGGGCTGGGACCGAACACCGGGGAGCTGTTTTTT. Protein: CASSLGLGPNTGELFF.

The J gene is TRBJ1-1, the V gene TRBV29-1, with TRBD1 matching over 8 bases. V lost 5 bases, J lost 5 bases, and 4 bases stayed unmatched. The CDR3 totals 12 residues. Germline V lookup: CDR1 SQVTM, CDR2 ANQGSEA. DNA for the CDR3: TGCAGCGTTCTTACAGGGGGGACTGAAGCTTTCTTT. This codes for CSVLTGGTEAFF.

The J gene is TRBJ2-7, the V gene TRBV7-9; 10 nucleotides align to TRBD1. The V segment lost 4 bases and the J segment 5 bases; nucleotides outside the gene matches: 11. CDR1 and CDR2 from the germline V gene are SEHNR and FQNEAQ (reference sequence). The CDR3 extends over 16 amino acids. The chain's CDR3 is CASSSTPGQGYDEQYF. The CDR3 DNA follows: TGTGCCAGCAGCTCCACACCGGGACAGGGGTACGACGAGCAGTACTTC.

The genes are TRBV27 and TRBJ2-1, with 12 bases fitting TRBD2. J was trimmed by 6 bases and V by 1 base; bases with no gene match: 7. Germline V gene sequence: CDR1 MNHEY, CDR2 SMNVEV (reference sequence). The CDR3 is made up of 17 amino acids. CDR3 sequence reads: CASSLYSSGGALNEQFF. For the CDR3, the DNA is TGTGCCAGCAGTTTATACTCTAGCGGGGGGGCCCTCAATGAGCAGTTCTTC.

The J gene is TRBJ1-4, the V gene TRBV5-1; the D is unclear. The CDR3 contains 15 residues. Trimming removed 5 bases from V and 0 bases from J, with 11 bases in between. Germline CDR1 is SGHRS and CDR2 is YFSETQ. This CDR3 is CASRRDGATNEKLFF. CDR3 in DNA: TGCGCCAGCAGGCGCGACGGTGCAACTAATGAAAAACTGTTTTTT.

V is TRBV18 and J is TRBJ2-1; tentative D call: TRBD2 (6 bases). The V gene lost 6 bases and the J gene lost 6 bases, with 21 bases spanning the gap. CDR3 length: 16 residues. Germline CDR1 reads KGHSH; CDR2 reads LQKENI. CDR3 amino acids: CASSTGGTAAPNEQFF. CDR3 sequence (DNA): TGTGCCAGCTCGACCGGCGGGACCGCTGCTCCCAATGAGCAGTTCTTC.

This clone appeared a single time. The chain has TRBV5-8 and TRBJ1-1, with 9 bases matching TRBD1. CDR1 and CDR2 from the germline V gene are SGHTS and YDEGEE. J was trimmed by 2 bases and V by 5 bases; bases with no gene match: 1. The CDR3 contains 13 residues. CDR3 DNA: TGTGCCAGCAGGGGACAGGGTAACACTGAAGCTTTCTTT. Translated, it gives CASRGQGNTEAFF.

CDR3 in amino acids: CASSPGDTQYF. The CDR3 region has the DNA TGTGCCAGCTCACCGGGAGATACGCAGTATTTT. This rearrangement joins TRBV18 to TRBJ2-3; no reliable D call. Trimming removed 3 bases at V and 5 bases at J, with 3 bases between. Looked up from germline, CDR1 is KGHSH and CDR2 is LQKENI. The CDR3 loop spans 11 amino acids.

The J gene is TRBJ1-6, the V gene TRBV25-1, with no clear D. Germline V lookup: CDR1 MGHDK, CDR2 SYGVNS. V lost 4 bases to trimming and J lost 4 bases, with 14 bases between them. The CDR3 has 16 amino acids. The CDR3 here is CASSVSGSTYNSPLHF. The CDR3 DNA sequence: TGTGCCAGCAGTGTTTCAGGTTCGACTTATAATTCACCCCTCCACTTT.

This clone has a single count. This chain connects TRBV6-5 to TRBJ1-2; perhaps TRBD1 as D (6 bases). This CDR3 comprises 15 residues. Per germline, CDR1 MNHEY and CDR2 SVGAGI. With 5 bases removed from V and 4 bases from J, the gap between germline ends came to 17 bases. The chain's CDR3 is CASSPVGGGAYGYTF. DNA for the CDR3: TGTGCCAGCAGTCCCGTAGGAGGGGGTGCCTATGGCTACACCTTC.

The CDR3 coding sequence is TGTGCCAGCAGCTTACGGGGCGAAAAACTGTTTTTT. This codes for CASSLRGEKLFF. The J gene is TRBJ1-4, the V gene TRBV7-9; the D gene is possibly TRBD1 (5 bases). V shed 2 bases and J shed 8 bases, with 6 bases lying between them. The CDR3 totals 12 residues. Germline V gene data show CDR1 as SEHNR and CDR2 as FQNEAQ (reference sequence).

The chain links TRBV2 to TRBJ1-6; D is unresolved. Germline CDR1 is SNHLY and CDR2 is FYNNEI. The CDR3 sequence is 13 residues long. V dropped 8 bases and J dropped 7 bases, with 12 bases sitting between them. DNA for the CDR3: TGTGCCAGCGCGCCGCTTCCAAATTCACCCCTCCACTTT. As protein: CASAPLPNSPLHF.